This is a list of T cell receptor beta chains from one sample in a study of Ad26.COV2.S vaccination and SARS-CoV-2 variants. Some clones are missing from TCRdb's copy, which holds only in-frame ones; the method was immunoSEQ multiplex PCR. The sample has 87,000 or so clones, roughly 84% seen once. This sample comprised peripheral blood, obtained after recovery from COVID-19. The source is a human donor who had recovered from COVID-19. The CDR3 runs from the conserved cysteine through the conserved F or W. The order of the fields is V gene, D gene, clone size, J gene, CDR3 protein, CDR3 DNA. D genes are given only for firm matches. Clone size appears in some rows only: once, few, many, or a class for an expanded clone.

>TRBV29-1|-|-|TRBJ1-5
CSVVNLRVTGNQPQHF
TGCAGCGTTGTCAATTTACGAGTAACGGGCAATCAGCCCCAGCATTTT
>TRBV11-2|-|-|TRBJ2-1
CASSPEWNSGEQFF
TGTGCCAGCAGCCCAGAGTGGAACAGTGGTGAGCAGTTCTTC
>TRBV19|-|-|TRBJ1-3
CASRGGGNTIYF
TGTGCCAGCCGCGGAGGTGGAAACACCATATATTTT
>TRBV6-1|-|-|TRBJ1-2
CASSEGGHGYTF
TGTGCCAGCAGTGAAGGGGGACATGGCTACACCTTC
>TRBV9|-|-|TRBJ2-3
CASSVGGRYTDTQYF
TGTGCCAGCAGCGTAGGTGGCAGGTACACAGATACGCAGTATTTT
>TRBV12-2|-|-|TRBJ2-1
CASRYGEQFF
TGTGCAAGTCGCTATGGAGAGCAGTTCTTC
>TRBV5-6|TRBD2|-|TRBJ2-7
CASSQLAGGEQYF
TGTGCCAGCAGCCAACTAGCGGGAGGCGAGCAGTACTTC
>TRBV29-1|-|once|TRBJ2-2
CSVETGNTGELFF
TGCAGCGTTGAGACGGGAAACACCGGGGAGCTGTTTTTT
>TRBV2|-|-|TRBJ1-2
CASSEARGNYGYTF
TGTGCCAGCAGTGAAGCGCGGGGGAACTATGGCTACACCTTC
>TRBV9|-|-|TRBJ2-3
CASSARTREFTDTQYF
TGTGCCAGCAGCGCGCGGACAAGAGAATTCACAGATACGCAGTATTTT
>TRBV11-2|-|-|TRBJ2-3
CASSSPPGHAGADTQYF
TGTGCCAGCAGCAGCCCCCCGGGCCACGCCGGCGCAGATACGCAGTATTTT
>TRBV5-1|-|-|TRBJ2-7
CASSFPGRREEQYF
TGCGCCAGCAGCTTTCCGGGCCGCCGAGAGGAGCAGTACTTC
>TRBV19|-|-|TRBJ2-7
CASSIVGRNTYEQYF
TGTGCCAGTAGTATAGTGGGACGGAATACCTACGAGCAGTACTTC
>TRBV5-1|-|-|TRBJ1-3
CASSSDRGNTIYF
TGCGCCAGCAGCTCTGACAGGGGAAACACCATATATTTT
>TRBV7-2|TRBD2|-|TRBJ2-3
CASRLKGRGGTDTQYF
TGTGCCAGCAGACTAAAAGGCCGGGGGGGCACAGATACGCAGTATTTT
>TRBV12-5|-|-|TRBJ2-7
CASGSYEQYF
TGTGCTAGTGGTTCCTACGAGCAGTACTTC
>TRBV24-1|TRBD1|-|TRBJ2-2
CATSDRGTGTGELFF
TGTGCCACCTCCGACAGGGGAACAGGGACCGGGGAGCTGTTTTTT
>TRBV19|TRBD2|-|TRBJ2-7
CASSLGGSVAYEQYF
TGTGCCAGTAGTCTTGGCGGGAGCGTTGCCTACGAGCAGTACTTC
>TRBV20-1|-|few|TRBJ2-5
CSAIELILGETQYF
TGCAGTGCTATTGAGCTTATACTCGGAGAGACCCAGTACTTC
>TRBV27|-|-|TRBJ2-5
CASSLSGAPQTLTQYF
TGTGCCAGCAGTTTATCCGGGGCGCCTCAAACCCTGACCCAGTACTTC
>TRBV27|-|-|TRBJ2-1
CASSLGLSSPNEQFF
TGTGCCAGCAGTTTGGGATTGAGTAGTCCTAACGAGCAGTTCTTC
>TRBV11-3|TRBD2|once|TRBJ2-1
CASSLVTGLAISGEQFF
TGTGCCAGCAGCTTAGTCACGGGACTAGCTATATCAGGGGAGCAGTTCTTC
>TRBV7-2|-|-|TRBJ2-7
CASSFLERSSYEQYF
TGTGCCAGCAGCTTCCTTGAAAGGAGCTCCTACGAGCAGTACTTC
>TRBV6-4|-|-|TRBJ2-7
CASSDGFGEQYF
TGTGCCAGCAGTGATGGGTTTGGCGAGCAGTACTTC
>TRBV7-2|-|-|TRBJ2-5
CASSLLTLETQYF
TGTGCCAGCAGCTTATTAACCCTGGAGACCCAGTACTTC
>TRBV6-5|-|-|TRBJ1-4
CASSPGLLGNEKLFF
TGTGCCAGCAGCCCCGGTCTCCTGGGTAATGAAAAACTGTTTTTT
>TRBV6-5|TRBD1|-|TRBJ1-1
CASESLQGAGTEAFF
TGTGCCAGCGAATCGTTACAGGGGGCTGGCACTGAAGCTTTCTTT
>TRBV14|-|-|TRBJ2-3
CASSPFLGDTQYF
TGTGCCAGCAGCCCGTTCTTGGGGGATACGCAGTATTTT
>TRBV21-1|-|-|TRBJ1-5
CASSNFRARGPKPQHF
-
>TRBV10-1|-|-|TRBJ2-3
CASSEGIQSTDTQYF
TGCGCCAGCAGTGAGGGCATTCAAAGCACAGATACGCAGTATTTT
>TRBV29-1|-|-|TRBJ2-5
CSVGLPQETQYF
TGCAGCGTCGGACTACCCCAAGAGACCCAGTACTTC
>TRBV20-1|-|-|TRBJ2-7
CSASFPRQASGEQYF
TGCAGTGCTAGTTTCCCTAGGCAGGCGTCTGGGGAGCAGTACTTC
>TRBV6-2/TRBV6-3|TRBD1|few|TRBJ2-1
CASSAVDRDFHEQFF
TGTGCCAGCAGCGCCGTCGACAGGGATTTCCATGAGCAGTTCTTC
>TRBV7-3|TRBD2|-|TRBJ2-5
CASSSSSSGRTSETQYF
TGTGCCAGCAGCTCGAGTAGTAGCGGGAGGACGAGTGAGACCCAGTACTTC
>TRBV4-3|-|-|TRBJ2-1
CASSQPDSYNEQFF
TGCGCCAGCAGCCAACCTGACTCCTACAATGAGCAGTTCTTC
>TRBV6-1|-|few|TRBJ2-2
CASRVGGDTGELFF
TGTGCCAGCAGGGTAGGAGGGGACACCGGGGAGCTGTTTTTT
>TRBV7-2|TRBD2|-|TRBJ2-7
CASSLRTSGKGEQYF
TGTGCCAGCAGCTTGAGGACTAGCGGGAAGGGCGAGCAGTACTTC
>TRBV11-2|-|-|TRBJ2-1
CASSLDRRVQGRYNEQFF
TGTGCCAGCAGCTTAGATCGAAGGGTTCAGGGAAGGTACAATGAGCAGTTCTTC